The 22 T cell receptor beta chains below all came from one sample that was sequenced in a study of early T cells in non-severe SARS-CoV-2 infection. Via MiXCR, TCRdb re-called the 5' RACE reads, giving one row per CDR3 protein. The repertoire consists of about 61,000 distinct CDR3 sequences, with 12% occurring once and the leading ten covering approximately 1.1%. The sample consisted of whole blood, taken at baseline. These receptor sequences come from an adult who was a healthcare worker with PCR-confirmed SARS-CoV-2 infection or an uninfected control (not recorded which). The donor label of this sample is uncertain.

This clonotype was found a few times. The rearrangement links TRBV9 to TRBJ2-1; no clear D. The CDR3 covers 13 residues. CDR1 is SGDLS and CDR2 is YYNGEE in the germline V gene. V lost 0 bases, J lost 4 bases, and 5 bases lay in between. As DNA, the CDR3 is TGTGCCAGCAGCGTAGACACTTACAATGAGCAGTTCTTC. Protein: CASSVDTYNEQFF.

This chain joins TRBV18 and TRBJ2-5; TRBD1 matches 10 bases. The CDR3 is made up of 15 amino acids. In germline, CDR1 is KGHSH, CDR2 LQKENI. Losses at the gene ends were 4 bases for V and 3 bases for J; bases not matched to a gene: 5. The CDR3 region is CASSRKGTGEETQYF. The CDR3 coding sequence is TGTGCCAGCTCACGGAAGGGGACAGGGGAAGAGACCCAGTACTTC. Full variable domain (missing parts from reference TRBV18 and TRBJ2-5): NAGVMQNPRHLVRRRGQEARLRCSPMKGHSHVYWYRQLPEEGLKFMVYLQKENIIDESGMPKERFSAEFPKEGPSILRIQQVVRGDSAAYFCASSRKGTGEETQYFGPGTRLLVL.

This clonotype occurred a few times. The chain joins TRBV25-1 to TRBJ2-3, with D unresolved. V was pared by 3 bases and J by 2 bases, with 9 bases between. Germline-derived CDR1 and CDR2 are MGHDK and SYGVNS. This CDR3 is 14 amino acids long. DNA of the CDR3: TGTGCCAGCAGTGACAGGCACGTCACAGATACGCAGTATTTT. Its protein is CASSDRHVTDTQYF.

This clonotype was detected only a few times. V usage is TRBV7-3 and J usage is TRBJ2-3; no reliable D call. The germline V gene encodes CDR1 SGHTA and CDR2 FQGTGA. Trimming shortened V by 5 bases and J by 3 bases, and 12 bases separated the two germline ends. The CDR3 is made up of 14 amino acids. The CDR3 is CASSPDMMTDTQYF. Written as DNA, the CDR3 is TGTGCCAGCAGCCCCGATATGATGACAGATACGCAGTATTTT.

V is TRBV7-3 and J is TRBJ2-3; D might be TRBD1 or TRBD2, each matching 5 bases. In germline, CDR1 is SGHTA, CDR2 FQGTGA. There are 16 residues in the CDR3. V gave up 1 base and J gave up 4 bases, with 15 bases separating them. Here the CDR3 reads CASSLMVGRDPDTQYF. In DNA, the CDR3 is TGTGCCAGCAGCTTAATGGTCGGCAGGGACCCAGATACGCAGTATTTT.

The chain combines TRBV5-1 with TRBJ2-2, with D possibly being TRBD2 (6 bases). Trimming stripped 4 bases from V and 4 bases from J, with 17 bases between. CDR3 length: 16 amino acids. The germline V gene has CDR1 SGHRS and CDR2 YFSETQ. The DNA of the CDR3 is TGCGCCAGCAGCAAGACTAGTGAAAGTCGCACCGGGGAGCTGTTTTTT. This encodes CASSKTSESRTGELFF.

V usage is TRBV12-3 or TRBV12-4 and J usage is TRBJ1-3; 8 nucleotides agree with TRBD1. V gave up 5 bases and J gave up 0 bases; unmatched junction bases: 3. The CDR3 extends over 15 amino acids. CDR3 amino acids: CASSIQGVSGNTIYF. For the CDR3, the DNA is TGTGCCAGCAGTATACAGGGGGTCTCTGGAAACACCATATATTTT.

This clonotype has more than one count but fewer than ten. The chain uses TRBV11-2 and TRBJ1-2; TRBD1 aligns across 8 bases. The ends lost 4 bases at V and 4 bases at J; junction bases unmatched: 5. The germline CDR1 and CDR2 sequences are SGHAT and FQNNGV. This CDR3 is 14 amino acids long. CDR3 residues: CASSSRQGSYGYTF. DNA of the CDR3: TGTGCCAGCAGCTCAAGACAGGGGTCCTATGGCTACACCTTC.

This clonotype was seen repeatedly, ten times or more. This rearrangement joins TRBV28 to TRBJ1-2; D call uncertain. CDR1 and CDR2 from the germline V gene are MDHEN and SYDVKM. The CDR3 length is 13 residues. The ends were cut back, 1 base at V and 4 bases at J, with 7 bases in the middle. CDR3: CASSLLGPYGYTF. In DNA, the CDR3 is TGTGCCAGCAGTTTATTGGGTCCCTATGGCTACACCTTC.

This chain joins TRBV12-3 or TRBV12-4 and TRBJ2-1; 8 bases match TRBD2. There are 15 residues in the CDR3. V was clipped by 1 base and J by 7 bases; unmatched bases: 6. CDR3 in DNA: TGTGCCAGCAGTTTAGGTAGCGGGGATTGGAATGAGCAGTTCTTC. Residues: CASSLGSGDWNEQFF.

This clonotype has ten or more counts. The chain has TRBV12-5 and TRBJ1-3; D possibly corresponds to TRBD1 (5 bases). Germline V gene data show CDR1 as LGHNT and CDR2 as FRNRAP. Trimming took 1 base from V and 2 from J, leaving 9 bases between them. This CDR3 is 15 amino acids long. The CDR3 reads CASGLGQGTGNTIYF. CDR3 coding DNA: TGTGCTAGTGGTTTGGGTCAGGGTACTGGAAACACCATATATTTT.

This clonotype was seen ten or more times. This rearrangement joins TRBV6-1 to TRBJ2-3; 11 bases line up with TRBD2. Germline V gene data show CDR1 as MNHNS and CDR2 as SASEGT. V shed 8 bases and J 0 bases; nucleotides not matched to a gene: 22. The CDR3 is 21 amino acids. CDR3 in amino acids: CASPGGLAGGQSMPSTDTQYF. CDR3 nucleotides: TGTGCCAGCCCCGGTGGGCTAGCGGGGGGTCAAAGCATGCCTAGCACAGATACGCAGTATTTT.

This clonotype was recorded at least ten times. This chain uses TRBV20-1 with TRBJ2-1; 8 nucleotides align to TRBD2. Germline trimming cut 1 base from V and 2 bases from J; bases unmatched to any gene: 4. The CDR3 has 15 amino acids. Germline V CDR1 and CDR2: DFQATT, SNEGSKA (reference sequence). CDR3 nucleotides: TGCAGTGCTAGAGTCGGCGGGGGGACCTACAATGAGCAGTTCTTC. Protein: CSARVGGGTYNEQFF.

This clonotype was detected ten times or more. This chain links TRBV11-2 with TRBJ2-7, with unresolved D. CDR1 is SGHAT, CDR2 FQNNGV, per germline. Deletions cut 1 base from V and 9 bases from J, with 13 bases between. CDR3 length equals 13 residues. As DNA, the CDR3 is TGTGCCAGCAGCTTAGGTCCGGGCTGGGGGCAGTACGTC. Protein product: CASSLGPGWGQYV.

The chain uses TRBV9 and TRBJ2-5, with D perhaps being TRBD1 or TRBD2 (5 bases each). The CDR3 runs to 15 residues. Between the trimmed V and J ends, which lost 0 bases and 2 bases, there was a span of 11 bases. Germline V gene sequence: CDR1 SGDLS, CDR2 YYNGEE. Here the CDR3 DNA reads TGTGCCAGCAGCGTAGTGTCGGGGCCTCAAGAGACCCAGTACTTC. It codes for CASSVVSGPQETQYF.

This clonotype was seen a few times. CDR3 bases: TGTGCCAGCAGTCGGGCCTCCCTAGCCTCCGAGCAGTACGTC. It translates to CASSRASLASEQYV. This chain links TRBV6-1 with TRBJ2-7; D perhaps matches TRBD2 (5 bases). Per germline, CDR1 MNHNS and CDR2 SASEGT. CDR3 length: 14 residues. The V and J ends lost 5 bases and 6 bases respectively, with 17 bases between them.

This clonotype has just a few counts. The CDR3 sequence is CASSVQGHSNQPQHF. DNA for the CDR3: TGTGCCAGCAGTGTCCAGGGCCATAGCAATCAGCCCCAGCATTTT. This rearrangement joins TRBV6-1 to TRBJ1-5; a possible D gene is TRBD1 (5 bases). Germline CDR1 and CDR2: MNHNS and SASEGT. CDR3 length: 15 residues. The V gene lost 4 bases and the J gene lost 0 bases, with 10 bases spanning the gap.

In this sample, this clonotype turned up many times. The V and J genes are TRBV7-2 and TRBJ2-1; no firm D call. CDR3 length: 18 residues. Trimming left V 2 bases short and J 5 bases short, with 22 bases between. CDR1 and CDR2 (germline): SGHTA, FQGNSA. In DNA form, the CDR3 reads TGTGCCAGCAGCTTATATGCGCCCCCAGACCCTCAGGACAATGAGCAGTTCTTC. It specifies CASSLYAPPDPQDNEQFF. Combining the CDR3 with reference TRBV7-2 and TRBJ2-1 gives the whole variable domain GAGVSQSPSNKVTEKGKDVELRCDPISGHTALYWYRQSLGQGLEFLIYFQGNSAPDKSGLPSDRFSAERTGGSVSTLTIQRTQQEDSAVYLCASSLYAPPDPQDNEQFFGPGTRLTVL.

V usage is TRBV6-1 and J usage is TRBJ1-5; TRBD1 matches at 9 bases. CDR3 length: 15 residues. CDR1 is MNHNS and CDR2 is SASEGT in the germline V gene. V dropped 6 bases and J dropped 5; count of bases not matched to a gene: 8. The CDR3: CASRIKGQGDQPQHF. CDR3 sequence (DNA): TGTGCCAGCAGAATCAAGGGACAGGGAGATCAGCCCCAGCATTTT.

The table lists this clonotype with a few counts. The V gene is TRBV20-1, the J gene TRBJ1-6; possibly TRBD1 for D (6 bases). Between the trimmed V and J ends, which lost 6 bases and 9 bases, there was a span of 15 bases. Germline values: CDR1 DFQATT, CDR2 SNEGSKA (reference sequence). This CDR3 spans 13 amino acids. CDR3 bases: TGCAGTGCCCAGGGGCATTCGGGTTCACCCCTCCACTTT. This gives the protein CSAQGHSGSPLHF.

This clonotype was counted many times. The V gene is TRBV18, the J gene TRBJ1-4; possibly TRBD1 for D (6 bases). Germline V CDR1 and CDR2: KGHSH, LQKENI. The CDR3 consists of 20 residues. With 6 bases removed from V and 0 bases from J, the gap between germline ends came to 26 bases. The CDR3 region is CASSYAGTPALHTTNEKLFF. The DNA of the CDR3 is TGTGCCAGCTCTTACGCCGGGACACCCGCATTACATACAACTAATGAAAAACTGTTTTTT.

The genes are TRBV27 and TRBJ1-4; 10 bases agree with TRBD1. V shed 1 base, J shed 2 bases, and the junction held 4 bases outside the gene matches. This CDR3 has 17 residues. Germline V gene data show CDR1 as MNHEY and CDR2 as SMNVEV (reference sequence). The CDR3 here is CASSLWGQGYTNEKLFF. The CDR3 DNA is TGTGCCAGCAGTTTATGGGGACAGGGGTATACTAATGAAAAACTGTTTTTT.